The rows below give T cell receptor beta chains drawn from one sample of a study of blood T cell repertoires in COVID-19. TCRdb keeps only in-frame clones here, not all; method: immunoSEQ multiplex PCR. The table records fewer than 250,000 clones, about 82% of them present only once. Sample: peripheral blood. The receptors originated from a woman of 80 years or more with acute or convalescent COVID-19. The CDR3 runs from the conserved cysteine through the conserved F or W.

TRBV7-2,TRBJ1-1,CASSLSRVSSEAFF
TRBV3-1/TRBV3-2,TRBJ1-2,CASSQVGEVNYGYTF
TRBV13,TRBJ2-2,CASSLGPINTGELFF
TRBV15,TRBJ1-3,CATSRDRGTGNTIYF
TRBV10-3,TRBJ2-1,CAISEPLGGLAGDNEQFF
TRBV4-1,TRBJ1-1,CASSQVNRESEAFF
TRBV30,TRBJ2-1,CAWSVPAGIYNEQFF
TRBV7-9,TRBJ2-1,CASSPWVAGDGYNEQFF
TRBV6-5,TRBJ2-5,CASRAGGETQYF
TRBV7-2,TRBJ2-7,CASSLGQVYEQYF
TRBV7-2,TRBJ2-7,CASSLAHRPSEQYF
TRBV7-6,TRBJ2-7,CASGGGGGTTFYEQYF
TRBV5-1,TRBJ2-2,CASSRDSPNTGELFF
TRBV3-1/TRBV3-2,TRBJ1-1,CASSQDARQINTEAFF
TRBV5-4,TRBJ2-5,CASSPSAERSQETQYF
TRBV9,TRBJ1-5,CASSTSGNQPQHF
TRBV25-1,TRBJ1-2,CASRSSEGVGKGYGYTF
TRBV28,TRBJ2-5,CASSFPDRPQETQYF
TRBV5-1,TRBJ1-1,CASSPWTGRSDTEAFF
TRBV15,TRBJ2-5,CATSSGRTGETQYF
TRBV7-6,TRBJ2-3,CASSPWGGTDTQYF
TRBV5-1,TRBJ1-2,CASSLTGENGYTF
TRBV5-1,TRBJ1-1,CASSRTVNTEAFF
TRBV6-6,TRBJ1-5,CASWFREGNQPQHF
TRBV7-2,TRBJ2-7,CASSPGTGRSGYEQYF
TRBV7-2,TRBJ2-1,CASSLALEGGEQFF
TRBV7-2,TRBJ1-2,CASSLPTGGGYGYTF
TRBV5-1,TRBJ1-4,CASSLAGMEKLFF
TRBV5-4,TRBJ2-2,CASSGALGLSGELFF
TRBV28,TRBJ1-2,CASSIPGGTYGYTF
TRBV29-1,TRBJ1-2,CSVGTVKTGYTF
TRBV28,TRBJ2-7,CASTSSGPDFYEQYF
TRBV11-3,TRBJ1-1,CASSPSWGRNTEAFF
TRBV6-5,TRBJ2-4,CASSYSSTGENIQYF
TRBV19,TRBJ2-1,CASSKRTGGYNEQFF
TRBV7-2,TRBJ1-2,CASSFQGAGYGYTF